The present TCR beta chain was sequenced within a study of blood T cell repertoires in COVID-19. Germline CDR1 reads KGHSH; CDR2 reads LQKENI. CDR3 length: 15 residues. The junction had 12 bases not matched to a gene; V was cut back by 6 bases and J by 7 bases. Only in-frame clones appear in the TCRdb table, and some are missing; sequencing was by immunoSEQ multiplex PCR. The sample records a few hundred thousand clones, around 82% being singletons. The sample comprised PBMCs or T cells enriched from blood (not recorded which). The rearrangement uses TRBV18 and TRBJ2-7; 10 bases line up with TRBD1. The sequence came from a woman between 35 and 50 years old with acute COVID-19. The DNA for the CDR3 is TGTGCCAGCTCGACCGGAAGGACAGGGGGAAGGGAGCAGTACTTC. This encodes CASSTGRTGGREQYF.